These 2 T cell receptor beta chains originate from one sample sequenced in a study of T cells in Graves' hyperthyroidism and ophthalmopathy. Amplification of TCR beta CDR3 regions used RNA as the template. When the TCR CDR3 underwent first-round RT-PCR, the HTBI primer set was used. TCRdb re-analysed the multiplex PCR reads in MiXCR, keeping a single row per CDR3 protein. The table has hundreds of thousands of distinct CDR3 sequences, 14% seen once; the top ten hold roughly 10%. Material: blood. The receptors shown here come from a woman between 18 and 29 years old with Graves' hyperthyroidism.

This clonotype was detected ten times or more. This chain joins TRBV3-1 and TRBJ2-1; D remains ambiguous. V shed 4 bases and J shed 6 bases, with 10 bases lying between them. The CDR3 loop spans 13 amino acids. From germline, CDR1 is LGHDT and CDR2 YNNKEL (reference sequence). The CDR3 loop reads CASSRLLGNEQFF. Written as DNA, the CDR3 is TGTGCCAGCAGCCGATTACTCGGCAATGAGCAGTTCTTC.

As for this clonotype: The junction differs from germline at one of its ends, possibly a read error. V gene TRBV20-1 combines with J gene TRBJ2-5; no reliable D call. This CDR3 contains 13 residues. CDR1 DFQATT and CDR2 SNEGSKA come from the germline V gene (reference sequence). The DNA for the CDR3 is TGCAGTGCCAGAGAGTACTTCCGGGAGACCCAGTACTTC. As protein: CSAREYFRETQYF.